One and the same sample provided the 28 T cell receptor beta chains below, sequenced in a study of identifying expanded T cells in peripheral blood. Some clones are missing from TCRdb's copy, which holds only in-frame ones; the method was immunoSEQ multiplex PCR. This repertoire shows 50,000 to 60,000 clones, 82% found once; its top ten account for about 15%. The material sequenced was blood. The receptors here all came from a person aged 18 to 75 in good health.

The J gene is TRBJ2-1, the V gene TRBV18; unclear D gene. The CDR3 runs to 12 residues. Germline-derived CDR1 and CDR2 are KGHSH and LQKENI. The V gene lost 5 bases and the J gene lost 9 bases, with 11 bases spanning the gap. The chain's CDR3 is CASSSPDGEQFF. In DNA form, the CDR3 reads TGTGCCAGCTCATCCCCAGACGGTGAGCAGTTCTTC.

The CDR3 nucleotides read TGTGCCAGCAGCAGGGGACTAGCGGGGGCCAAGATGGATACGCAGTATTTT. Protein: CASSRGLAGAKMDTQYF. V is TRBV7-8 and J is TRBJ2-3; 14 bases are shared with TRBD2. The junction had 10 bases not matched to a gene; V was cut back by 5 bases and J by 6 bases. CDR1 is SGHVS and CDR2 is FQNEAQ in the germline V gene. This CDR3 comprises 17 residues.

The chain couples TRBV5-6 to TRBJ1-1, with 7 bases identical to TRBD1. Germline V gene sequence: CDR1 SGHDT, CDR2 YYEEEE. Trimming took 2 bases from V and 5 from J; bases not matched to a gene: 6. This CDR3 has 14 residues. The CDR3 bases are TGTGCCAGCAGCTTAAGGGGGCTGAGGACTGAAGCTTTCTTT. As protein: CASSLRGLRTEAFF.

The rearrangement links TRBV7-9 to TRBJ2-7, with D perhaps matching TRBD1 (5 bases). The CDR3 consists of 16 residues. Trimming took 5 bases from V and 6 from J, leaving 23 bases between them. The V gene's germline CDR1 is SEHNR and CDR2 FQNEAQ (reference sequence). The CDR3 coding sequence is TGTGCCAGCAGCGTACGAAATCAGGGAATCCCCGTCGAGCAGTACTTC. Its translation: CASSVRNQGIPVEQYF.

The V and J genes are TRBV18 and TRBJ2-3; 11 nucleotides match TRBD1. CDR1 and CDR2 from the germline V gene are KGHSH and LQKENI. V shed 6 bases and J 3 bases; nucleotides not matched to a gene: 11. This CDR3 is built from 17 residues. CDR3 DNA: TGTGCCAGCTCCCTCCAGGACAGGGGGCACTGGACAGATACGCAGTATTTT. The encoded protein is CASSLQDRGHWTDTQYF.

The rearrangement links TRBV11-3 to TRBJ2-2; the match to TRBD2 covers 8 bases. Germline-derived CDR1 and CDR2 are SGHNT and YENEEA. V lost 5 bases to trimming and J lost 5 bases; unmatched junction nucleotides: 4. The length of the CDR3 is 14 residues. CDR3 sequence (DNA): TGTGCCAGCAGCCCGAGACTAGCGACCGGGGAGCTGTTTTTT. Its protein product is CASSPRLATGELFF.

In nucleotides, the CDR3 is TGTGCCAGCAGCTTGGCGGATACGCAGTATTTT. Translating gives CASSLADTQYF. The genes are TRBV5-4 and TRBJ2-3, with D hard to call. The CDR3 runs 11 residues. The germline V gene has CDR1 SGHNT and CDR2 YYREEE (reference sequence). The V end lost 0 bases, the J end lost 6 bases, and 2 bases lay between the germline ends.

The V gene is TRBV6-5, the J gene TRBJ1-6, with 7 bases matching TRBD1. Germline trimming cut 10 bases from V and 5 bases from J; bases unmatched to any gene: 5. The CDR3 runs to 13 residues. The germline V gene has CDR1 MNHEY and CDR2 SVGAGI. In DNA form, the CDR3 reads TGTGCCATTAGGACAGGAAATAATTCACCCCTCCACTTT. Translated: CAIRTGNNSPLHF.

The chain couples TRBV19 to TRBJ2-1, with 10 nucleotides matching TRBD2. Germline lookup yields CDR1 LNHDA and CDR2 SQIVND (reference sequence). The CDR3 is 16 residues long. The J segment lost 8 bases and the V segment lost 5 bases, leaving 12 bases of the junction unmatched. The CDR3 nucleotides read TGTGCCAGTAGTGGGTTAGCGGGAGGACTTGGCTATGAGCAGTTCTTC. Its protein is CASSGLAGGLGYEQFF.

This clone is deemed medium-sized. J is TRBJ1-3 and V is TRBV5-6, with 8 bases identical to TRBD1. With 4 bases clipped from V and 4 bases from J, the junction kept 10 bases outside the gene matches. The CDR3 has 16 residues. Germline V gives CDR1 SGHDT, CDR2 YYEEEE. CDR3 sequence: CASSIYQGASGNTIYF. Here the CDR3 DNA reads TGTGCCAGCAGCATCTACCAGGGGGCGTCGGGAAACACCATATATTTT.

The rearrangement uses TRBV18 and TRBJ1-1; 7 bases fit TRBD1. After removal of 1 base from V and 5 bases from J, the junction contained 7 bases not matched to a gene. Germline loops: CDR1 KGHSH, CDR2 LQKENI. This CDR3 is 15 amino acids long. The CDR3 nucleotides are TGTGCCAGCTCACCACAAAACAGGGGTGGGACTGAAGCTTTCTTT. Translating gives CASSPQNRGGTEAFF.

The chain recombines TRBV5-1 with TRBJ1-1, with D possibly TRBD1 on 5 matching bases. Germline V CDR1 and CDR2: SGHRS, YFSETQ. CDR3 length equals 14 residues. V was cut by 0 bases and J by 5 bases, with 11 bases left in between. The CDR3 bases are TGCGCCAGCAGCTTGGCTGGGGCCGGGACTGAAGCTTTCTTT. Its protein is CASSLAGAGTEAFF.

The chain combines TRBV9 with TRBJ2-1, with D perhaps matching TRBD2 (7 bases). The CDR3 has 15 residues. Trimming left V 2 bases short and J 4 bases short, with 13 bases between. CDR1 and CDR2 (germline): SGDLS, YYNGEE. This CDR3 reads CASSVAGALYNEQFF. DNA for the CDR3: TGTGCCAGCAGCGTCGCGGGGGCCCTATACAATGAGCAGTTCTTC.

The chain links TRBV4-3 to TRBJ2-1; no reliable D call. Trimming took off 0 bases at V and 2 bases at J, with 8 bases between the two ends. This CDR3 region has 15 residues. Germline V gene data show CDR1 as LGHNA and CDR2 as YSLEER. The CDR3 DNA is TGCGCCAGCAGCCAAGAGCCCATAACCTACAATGAGCAGTTCTTC. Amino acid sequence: CASSQEPITYNEQFF.

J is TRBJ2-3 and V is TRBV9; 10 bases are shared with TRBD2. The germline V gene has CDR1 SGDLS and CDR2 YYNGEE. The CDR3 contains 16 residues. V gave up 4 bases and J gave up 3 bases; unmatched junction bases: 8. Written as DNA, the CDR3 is TGTGCCAGCAGCCCTCCTAGCGGGAGAGGGACAGATACGCAGTATTTT. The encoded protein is CASSPPSGRGTDTQYF.

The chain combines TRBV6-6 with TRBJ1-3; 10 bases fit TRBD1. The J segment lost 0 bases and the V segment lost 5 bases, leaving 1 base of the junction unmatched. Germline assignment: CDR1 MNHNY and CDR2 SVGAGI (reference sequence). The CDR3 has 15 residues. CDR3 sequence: CASSRQGASGNTIYF. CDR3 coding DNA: TGTGCCAGCAGTCGACAGGGGGCCTCTGGAAACACCATATATTTT.

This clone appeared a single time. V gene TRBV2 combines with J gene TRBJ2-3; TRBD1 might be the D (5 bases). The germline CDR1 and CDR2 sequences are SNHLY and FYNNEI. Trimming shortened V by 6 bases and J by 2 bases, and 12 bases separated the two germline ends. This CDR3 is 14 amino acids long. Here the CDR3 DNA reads TGTGCCAGCAGACTGGGGCCCCCCACAGATACGCAGTATTTT. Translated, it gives CASRLGPPTDTQYF.

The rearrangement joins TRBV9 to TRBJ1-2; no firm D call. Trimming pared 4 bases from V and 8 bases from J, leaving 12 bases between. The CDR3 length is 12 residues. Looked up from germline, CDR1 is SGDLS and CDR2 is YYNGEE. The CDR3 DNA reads TGTGCCAGCAGCTACGGGAGATGGGGCTACACCTTC. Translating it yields CASSYGRWGYTF.

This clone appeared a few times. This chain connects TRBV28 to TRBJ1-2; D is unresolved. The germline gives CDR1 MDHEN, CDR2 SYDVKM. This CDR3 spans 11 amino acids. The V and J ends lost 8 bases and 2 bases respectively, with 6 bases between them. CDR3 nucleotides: TGTGCCAGCTCGGGGAACTATGGCTACACCTTC. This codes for CASSGNYGYTF.

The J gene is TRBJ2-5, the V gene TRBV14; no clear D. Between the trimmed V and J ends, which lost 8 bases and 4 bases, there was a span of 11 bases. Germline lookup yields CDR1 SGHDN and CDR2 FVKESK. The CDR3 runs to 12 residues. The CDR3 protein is CASGSLGETQYF. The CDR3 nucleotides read TGTGCCAGCGGATCGCTGGGAGAGACCCAGTACTTC.

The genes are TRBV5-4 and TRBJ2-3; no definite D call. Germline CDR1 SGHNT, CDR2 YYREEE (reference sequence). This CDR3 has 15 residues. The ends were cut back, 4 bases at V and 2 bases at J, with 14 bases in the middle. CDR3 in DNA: TGTGCCAGCAGCCGCGCAGAACGATCCACAGATACGCAGTATTTT. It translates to CASSRAERSTDTQYF.

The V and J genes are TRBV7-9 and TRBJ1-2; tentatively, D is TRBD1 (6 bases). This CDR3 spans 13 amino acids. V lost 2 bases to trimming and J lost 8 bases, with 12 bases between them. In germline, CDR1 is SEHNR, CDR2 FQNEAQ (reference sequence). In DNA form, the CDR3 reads TGTGCCAGCAGCTTAAACCAGGGGCAGGGCTACACCTTC. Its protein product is CASSLNQGQGYTF.

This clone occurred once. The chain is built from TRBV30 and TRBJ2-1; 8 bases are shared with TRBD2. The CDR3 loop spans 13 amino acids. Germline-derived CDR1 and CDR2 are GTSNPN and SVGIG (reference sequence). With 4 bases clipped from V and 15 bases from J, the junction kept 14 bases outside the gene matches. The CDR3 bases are TGTGCCTGGACCCCCTCAATAGCGGGATATCCGTTCTTC. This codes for CAWTPSIAGYPFF. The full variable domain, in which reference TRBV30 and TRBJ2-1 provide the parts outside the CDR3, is SQTIHQWPATLVQPVGSPLSLECTVEGTSNPNLYWYRQAAGRGLQLLFYSVGIGQISSEVPQNLSASRPQDRQFILSSKKLLLSDSGFYLCAWTPSIAGYPFFGPGTRLTVL.

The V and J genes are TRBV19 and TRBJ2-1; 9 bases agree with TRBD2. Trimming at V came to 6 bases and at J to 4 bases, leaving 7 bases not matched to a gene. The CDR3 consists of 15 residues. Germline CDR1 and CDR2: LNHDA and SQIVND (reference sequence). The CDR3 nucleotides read TGTGCCAGTAGGCATCTAGCGGGACCATACAATGAGCAGTTCTTC. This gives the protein CASRHLAGPYNEQFF.

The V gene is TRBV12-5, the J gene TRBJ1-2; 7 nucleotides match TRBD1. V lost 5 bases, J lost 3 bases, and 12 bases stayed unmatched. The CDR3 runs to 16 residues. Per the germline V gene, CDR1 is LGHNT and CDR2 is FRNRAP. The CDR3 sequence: CASGPETGKGHYGYTF. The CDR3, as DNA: TGTGCTAGTGGTCCAGAGACAGGGAAGGGGCACTATGGCTACACCTTC.

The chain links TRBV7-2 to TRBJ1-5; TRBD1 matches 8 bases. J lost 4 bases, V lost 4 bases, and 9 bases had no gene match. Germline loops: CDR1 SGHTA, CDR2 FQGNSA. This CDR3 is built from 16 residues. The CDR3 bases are TGTGCCAGCAGCTCCCGGGACAGGTCCTATAATCAGCCCCAGCATTTT. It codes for CASSSRDRSYNQPQHF.

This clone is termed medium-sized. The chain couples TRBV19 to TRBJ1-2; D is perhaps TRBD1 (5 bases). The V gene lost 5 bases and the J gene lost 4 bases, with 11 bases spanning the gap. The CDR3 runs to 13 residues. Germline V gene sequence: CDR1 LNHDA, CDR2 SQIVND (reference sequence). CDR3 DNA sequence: TGTGCCAGTAGTGCGGGACTCCCCTATGGCTACACCTTC. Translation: CASSAGLPYGYTF.

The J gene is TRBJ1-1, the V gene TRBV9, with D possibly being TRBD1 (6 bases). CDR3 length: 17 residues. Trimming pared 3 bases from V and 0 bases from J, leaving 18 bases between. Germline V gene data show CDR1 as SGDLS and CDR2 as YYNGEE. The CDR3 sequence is CASSARDTGPMNTEAFF. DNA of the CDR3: TGTGCCAGCAGCGCCCGGGACACCGGCCCAATGAACACTGAAGCTTTCTTT.